The rows below give T cell receptor beta chains drawn from one sample of a study of cytomegalovirus exposure and HLA in healthy donors. Using immunoSEQ multiplex PCR, the repertoire was profiled, and TCRdb retains in-frame clones only, with some absent. The sample holds roughly 120,000 clones, over 80% seen once. Sequencing was performed on PBMCs. All receptors come from a man over 45 in good health and CMV-seronegative. The CDR3 runs from the conserved cysteine through the conserved F or W. A D gene is named only where the DNA matches it firmly. Some rows mark clone size as missing; the rest say once, few, many or name a class of expanded clone.

j_call | v_call | d_call | clone_size | cdr3_aa | cdr3_nt
TRBJ2-1 | TRBV7-9 | NA | once | CASSLENDRRFF | TGTGCCAGCAGCTTGGAAAATGACAGACGGTTCTTC
TRBJ2-7 | TRBV29-1 | NA | NA | CSVPGILGEQYF | TGCAGCGTTCCAGGTATTCTGGGCGAGCAGTACTTC
TRBJ1-5 | TRBV28 | NA | NA | CASGGGGMGNQPQHF | TGTGCCAGCGGGGGGGGAGGAATGGGCAATCAGCCCCAGCATTTT
TRBJ2-3 | TRBV12-5 | NA | NA | CASGLSQQGPVETPLDTQYF | TGTGCTAGTGGTTTGTCCCAACAGGGTCCGGTTGAAACACCACTAGATACGCAGTATTTT
TRBJ2-7 | TRBV19 | NA | NA | CASSVDSLGEQYF | TGTGCCAGTAGTGTTGACAGCCTCGGGGAGCAGTACTTC
TRBJ1-4 | TRBV28 | NA | NA | CASSHALGSEKLFF | TGTGCCAGCAGCCACGCCCTGGGGAGTGAAAAACTGTTTTTT
TRBJ1-2 | TRBV11-1 | NA | NA | CASSPTGWGYTF | TGTGCCAGCAGCCCAACAGGGTGGGGCTACACCTTC
TRBJ1-5 | TRBV7-2 | NA | NA | CASSRAGVGNQPQHF | TGTGCCAGCAGCCGGGCGGGGGTTGGCAATCAGCCCCAGCATTTT
TRBJ2-7 | TRBV19 | TRBD1 | NA | CASSVSGTGSSYEQYF | TGTGCCAGTAGTGTTTCCGGGACAGGGAGCTCCTACGAGCAGTACTTC
TRBJ2-6 | TRBV7-9 | NA | few | CASSPGSGANVLTF | TGTGCCAGCAGCCCGGGGAGTGGGGCCAACGTCCTGACTTTC
TRBJ2-7 | TRBV29-1 | TRBD1 | NA | CSVEQGTGTDEQYF | TGCAGCGTTGAACAAGGGACAGGGACCGACGAGCAGTACTTC
TRBJ2-2 | TRBV10-3 | NA | NA | CAISRTANTGELFF | TGTGCCATCAGCCGGACAGCGAACACCGGGGAGCTGTTTTTT
TRBJ1-5 | TRBV28 | NA | NA | CASTQMRVEPQHF | TGTGCCAGCACCCAGATGCGGGTCGAGCCCCAGCATTTT
TRBJ1-1 | TRBV28 | NA | NA | CASIKGQGRVYTEAFF | TGTGCCAGCATCAAAGGGCAGGGGCGGGTATACACTGAAGCTTTCTTT
TRBJ2-4 | TRBV7-9 | TRBD2 | few | CASSLGGLANIQYF | TGTGCCAGCAGCTTAGGGGGACTAGCAAACATTCAGTACTTC
TRBJ1-5 | TRBV4-2 | NA | NA | CASSLGGVLRDQSQHF | TGTGCCAGCAGCCTGGGAGGGGTCTTGCGGGATCAGTCCCAGCATTTT
TRBJ2-7 | TRBV7-2 | NA | NA | CASSFGGGEQYF | TGTGCCAGCAGCTTCGGTGGCGGCGAGCAGTACTTC
TRBJ1-1 | TRBV14 | TRBD1 | NA | CASRGQGAAEAFF | TGTGCCAGCAGGGGACAGGGGGCGGCTGAAGCTTTCTTT
TRBJ1-2 | TRBV19 | TRBD1 | NA | CASRKPGQGYYGYTF | TGTGCCAGTAGGAAGCCGGGACAGGGGTACTATGGCTACACCTTC
TRBJ1-1 | TRBV2 | NA | NA | CASSKDRITEAFF | TGTGCCAGCAGTAAAGACAGGATCACTGAAGCTTTCTTT
TRBJ2-1 | TRBV7-3 | NA | medium-sized | CASSLGLPGNNEQFF | TGTGCCAGCAGCTTAGGACTTCCGGGAAACAATGAGCAGTTCTTC
TRBJ2-1 | TRBV4-1 | TRBD1 | NA | CASSQVLTGVTEQFF | TGCGCCAGCAGCCAAGTCCTCACAGGGGTCACTGAGCAGTTCTTC